The 31 T cell receptor beta chains presented below share a single source sample, sequenced in a study of blood T cells in healthy people across ages. The authors ran a second PCR of about 7 to 11 cycles using a sample-barcoded 5' primer and a J-beta primer mix. Each CDR3 protein gets one entry after TCRdb re-called the 5' RACE reads with MiXCR. The sample lists hundreds of thousands of distinct CDR3 sequences, 25% to 30% seen once, with about 18% in the top ten. Sequences were obtained from blood. These TCRs come from a woman of 80 years or more in good health.

Here the CDR3 DNA reads TGTGCCAGCAGCCGACGCGGGGGGGCCACAGATACGCAGTATTTT. Protein sequence: CASSRRGGATDTQYF. The chain links TRBV11-1 to TRBJ2-3; TRBD2 matches 9 bases. Germline CDR1 SGHAT, CDR2 FQDESV (reference sequence). CDR3 length: 15 amino acids. Trimming removed 5 bases from V and 2 bases from J; junction bases left unmatched: 5.

There are many counts of this clonotype. The genes are TRBV7-2 and TRBJ2-5; the D is unclear. Deletions cut 3 bases from V and 1 base from J, with 6 bases between. The length of the CDR3 is 13 residues. The V gene's germline CDR1 is SGHTA and CDR2 FQGNSA. Written as DNA, the CDR3 is TGTGCCAGCAGCTTTCCTGCCCAAGAGACCCAGTACTTC. This sequence encodes CASSFPAQETQYF.

This clonotype occurred many times. The chain employs TRBV6-2 or TRBV6-3 and TRBJ2-7; a possible D gene is TRBD2 (5 bases). The CDR3 is 13 amino acids. Germline V gives CDR1 MNHEY, CDR2 SVGEGT. Trimming removed 2 bases at V and 3 bases at J, with 8 bases between. Here the CDR3 reads CASSYLAFYEQYF. CDR3 coding DNA: TGTGCCAGCAGTTACCTAGCTTTCTACGAGCAGTACTTC.

In this sample, this clonotype turned up many times. This chain connects TRBV6-2 or TRBV6-3 to TRBJ2-1; 7 bases are shared with TRBD1. The CDR3 runs to 14 residues. After removal of 6 bases from V and 10 bases from J, the junction contained 12 bases not matched to a gene. In germline, CDR1 is MNHEY, CDR2 SVGEGT. The CDR3, as DNA: TGTGCCAGCAGCTCCGTCAGCCGGGACAGAGAGCAGTTCTTC. This sequence encodes CASSSVSRDREQFF.

This chain uses TRBV18 with TRBJ2-7; D not certain. V gave up 3 bases and J gave up 0 bases, with 9 bases separating them. The V gene's germline CDR1 is KGHSH and CDR2 LQKENI. This CDR3 spans 14 amino acids. The CDR3 reads CASSPAWDSYEQYF. In DNA, the CDR3 is TGTGCCAGCTCACCTGCGTGGGACTCCTACGAGCAGTACTTC. Complete variable domain (other parts from reference TRBV18 and TRBJ2-7): NAGVMQNPRHLVRRRGQEARLRCSPMKGHSHVYWYRQLPEEGLKFMVYLQKENIIDESGMPKERFSAEFPKEGPSILRIQQVVRGDSAAYFCASSPAWDSYEQYFGPGTRLTVT.

This clonotype was observed many times. The chain links TRBV29-1 to TRBJ2-3, with 7 bases lining up with TRBD1. Trimming at V came to 4 bases and at J to 3 bases, leaving 4 bases not matched to a gene. This CDR3 has 13 amino acids. Germline-derived CDR1 and CDR2 are SQVTM and ANQGSEA. CDR3 in amino acids: CSVARGTTDTQYF. The CDR3 coding sequence is TGCAGCGTTGCCAGGGGGACGACAGATACGCAGTATTTT.

This clonotype was observed many times. The chain has TRBV20-1 and TRBJ2-5; the D gene is possibly TRBD2 (5 bases). Per germline, CDR1 DFQATT and CDR2 SNEGSKA (reference sequence). V was pared by 0 bases and J by 11 bases, with 16 bases between. This CDR3 is built from 13 residues. Written as DNA, the CDR3 is TGCAGTGCTAGAGATCTCGGAGAGAGGGAGCAGTACTTC. Protein: CSARDLGEREQYF.

This clonotype has just a few counts. CDR3 loop: CAWARTGHSNQPQHF. CDR3 DNA: TGTGCCTGGGCTCGGACAGGCCATAGCAATCAGCCCCAGCATTTT. The chain is built from TRBV30 and TRBJ1-5; TRBD1 aligns across 7 bases. Germline V gene sequence: CDR1 GTSNPN, CDR2 SVGIG (reference sequence). This CDR3 spans 15 amino acids. J lost 0 bases, V lost 5 bases, and 7 bases had no gene match.

The chain carries TRBV5-1 and TRBJ1-6; TRBD1 matches at 7 bases. Germline V gene sequence: CDR1 SGHRS, CDR2 YFSETQ. The ends lost 4 bases at V and 0 bases at J; junction bases unmatched: 4. CDR3 length: 16 amino acids. The CDR3 region is CASSTGQVSYNSPLHF. In DNA form, the CDR3 reads TGCGCCAGCAGCACAGGACAGGTCTCCTATAATTCACCCCTCCACTTT.

This clonotype was seen at least ten times. The V gene is TRBV7-2, the J gene TRBJ2-5; D is possibly TRBD2 (5 bases). The CDR3 is 12 amino acids. Trimming pared 8 bases from V and 1 base from J, leaving 8 bases between. Germline CDR1 and CDR2: SGHTA and FQGNSA. The CDR3 nucleotides read TGTGCCAGCCGGGCGGGCCAAGAGACCCAGTACTTC. This sequence encodes CASRAGQETQYF.

This clonotype appeared many times. The rearrangement joins TRBV20-1 to TRBJ2-1; 10 bases fit TRBD1. The J segment lost 8 bases and the V segment lost 1 base, leaving 8 bases of the junction unmatched. Germline loops: CDR1 DFQATT, CDR2 SNEGSKA (reference sequence). The CDR3 length is 15 residues. CDR3 in DNA: TGCAGTGCTAGAGCAAGGGACAGGGGAGGCGATGAGCAGTTCTTC. Translation: CSARARDRGGDEQFF.

This clonotype was observed a few times. The V and J genes are TRBV27 and TRBJ1-6; tentative D call: TRBD1 (6 bases). Trimming shortened V by 3 bases and J by 5 bases, and 20 bases separated the two germline ends. This CDR3 comprises 18 residues. Germline CDR1 and CDR2: MNHEY and SMNVEV (reference sequence). The CDR3, as DNA: TGTGCCAGCAGTTTTAGGGGTACAGGGCAGGGGAATAATTCACCCCTCCACTTT. Translating it yields CASSFRGTGQGNNSPLHF.

This clonotype has just one count. The chain carries TRBV3-1 and TRBJ1-4, with D unclear. Between the trimmed V and J ends, which lost 1 base and 11 bases, there was a span of 5 bases. CDR1 is LGHDT, CDR2 YNNKEL, per germline (reference sequence). The CDR3 runs 11 residues. This CDR3 is CASSQVGKLFF. CDR3 DNA: TGTGCCAGCAGCCAAGTAGGGAAACTGTTTTTT.

This clonotype was counted ten times or more. The V call is TRBV7-9, the J call TRBJ1-1; D is possibly TRBD1 (6 bases). CDR1 and CDR2 from the germline V gene are SEHNR and FQNEAQ (reference sequence). The CDR3 covers 13 residues. Trimming took off 4 bases at V and 1 base at J, with 7 bases between the two ends. Written as DNA, the CDR3 is TGTGCCAGCAGCTACAGGGAGAACACTGAAGCTTTCTTT. This sequence encodes CASSYRENTEAFF.

Turning to this clonotype: It may be a read error: a sequence one base away is much more abundant. The V call is TRBV11-2, the J call TRBJ2-7; possibly TRBD1 or TRBD2 for D (5 bases each). Germline CDR1 SGHAT, CDR2 FQNNGV. The CDR3 has 13 amino acids. The CDR3 coding sequence is TGTGCCTGCAGCCCTCGGGGCAGGTACGAGCAGTACTTC. This codes for CACSPRGRYEQYF.

This chain uses TRBV7-2 with TRBJ2-1, with 8 bases that match TRBD1. V lost 1 base to trimming and J lost 7 bases; unmatched junction nucleotides: 9. The germline V gene has CDR1 SGHTA and CDR2 FQGNSA. The CDR3 is made up of 16 amino acids. CDR3 protein: CASSLGSRGLGNEQFF. The CDR3 bases are TGTGCCAGCAGCTTAGGCTCCAGGGGGCTTGGGAATGAGCAGTTCTTC. Based on the CDR3 plus reference TRBV7-2 and TRBJ2-1, the full variable domain is GAGVSQSPSNKVTEKGKDVELRCDPISGHTALYWYRQSLGQGLEFLIYFQGNSAPDKSGLPSDRFSAERTGGSVSTLTIQRTQQEDSAVYLCASSLGSRGLGNEQFFGPGTRLTVL.

The chain is built from TRBV6-2 or TRBV6-3 and TRBJ2-1, with TRBD2 identical over 7 bases. The CDR3 covers 17 residues. Germline V CDR1 and CDR2: MNHEY, SVGEGT. V lost 4 bases to trimming and J lost 0 bases; unmatched junction nucleotides: 9. The CDR3 sequence: CASSSKRGVTSYNEQFF. The CDR3, as DNA: TGTGCCAGCAGTTCAAAGCGGGGCGTCACCTCCTACAATGAGCAGTTCTTC.

As for this clonotype: One junction end does not reproduce the germline sequence, and a read error may be involved. This chain links TRBV7-9 with TRBJ1-2, with D perhaps TRBD1 (5 bases). CDR3 length: 16 amino acids. The V gene's germline CDR1 is SEHNR and CDR2 FQNEAQ (reference sequence). The CDR3 protein is CASSLISSRANYDYTF. CDR3 nucleotides: TGTGCCAGCAGCTTAATATCGAGCAGGGCCAACTATGACTACACCTTC.

The chain combines TRBV29-1 with TRBJ1-1, with 7 bases matching TRBD1. The V gene end was trimmed by 6 bases and the J gene end by 5 bases; junction bases not matched to a gene: 9. Germline CDR1 and CDR2: SQVTM and ANQGSEA. The CDR3 sequence is 13 residues long. This CDR3 is CSVLTGRLTEAFF. In DNA, the CDR3 is TGCAGCGTCTTGACAGGGAGGTTGACTGAAGCTTTCTTT.

This clonotype was seen many times. V and J are TRBV10-3 and TRBJ2-3, with D perhaps TRBD1 (6 bases). Trimming stripped 4 bases from V and 5 bases from J, with 10 bases between. This CDR3 is 13 amino acids long. Germline CDR1 ENHRY, CDR2 SYGVKD. CDR3 region: CAISVQGGDTQYF. The CDR3 DNA reads as TGTGCCATCAGTGTACAGGGTGGAGATACGCAGTATTTT.

V gene TRBV11-2 combines with J gene TRBJ2-7; D is unclear. The germline V gene has CDR1 SGHAT and CDR2 FQNNGV. The V end was cut by 0 bases, the J end by 6 bases, with 12 bases between. The CDR3 has 14 residues. The CDR3 reads CASSLDGVKVEQYF. The CDR3 nucleotides are TGTGCCAGCAGCTTAGATGGGGTTAAAGTCGAGCAGTACTTC.

The chain uses TRBV7-7 and TRBJ2-2; tentatively, D is TRBD2 (5 bases). V was cut by 0 bases and J by 1 base, with 9 bases left in between. CDR3 size: 16 residues. Germline CDR1 SSHAT, CDR2 FNYEAQ (reference sequence). CDR3 coding DNA: TGTGCCAGCAGCTTAGCAACGGGGATGAACACCGGGGAGCTGTTTTTT. It is translated as CASSLATGMNTGELFF. Full variable domain (missing parts from reference TRBV7-7 and TRBJ2-2): GAGVSQSPRYKVTKRGQDVTLRCDPISSHATLYWYQQALGQGPEFLTYFNYEAQPDKSGLPSDRFSAERPEGSISTLTIQRTEQRDSAMYRCASSLATGMNTGELFFGEGSRLTVL.

Only one count was recorded for this clonotype. This may stem from a read error, because a much larger clone lies one nucleotide away. The chain employs TRBV3-1 and TRBJ1-2; D is undetermined. The CDR3 loop spans 12 amino acids. The germline CDR1 and CDR2 sequences are LGHDT and YNNKEL (reference sequence). Here the CDR3 DNA reads TGTGCCAGCAGCCTCTTAACCGGTGGCTGCACCTTC. Translating it yields CASSLLTGGCTF.

With regard to this clonotype: At one boundary the junction diverges from the germline segment, which might be a read error. This chain connects TRBV12-3 or TRBV12-4 to TRBJ2-3; D not certain. This CDR3 spans 13 amino acids. CDR3 loop: CASSLMSTDAQYF. The CDR3 DNA follows: TGTGCCAGCAGTTTAATGAGCACAGATGCGCAGTATTTT.

Ten or more counts support this clonotype. This sequence joins TRBV15 and TRBJ2-5; 8 bases agree with TRBD1. V gave up 5 bases and J gave up 10 bases; unmatched junction bases: 6. Germline CDR1 LNHNV, CDR2 YYDKDF (reference sequence). The CDR3 totals 12 residues. CDR3 bases: TGTGCCACCAGCGGGGGGACAGGCGTCCAGTACTTC. Translation: CATSGGTGVQYF.

The chain couples TRBV5-6 to TRBJ2-2; no definite D call. Per the germline V gene, CDR1 is SGHDT and CDR2 is YYEEEE. The CDR3 is made up of 17 amino acids. Trimming shortened V by 4 bases and J by 0 bases, and 16 bases separated the two germline ends. As DNA, the CDR3 is TGTGCCAGCAGCCCTCTGGGCAGCCAGGCGAACACCGGGGAGCTGTTTTTT. This sequence encodes CASSPLGSQANTGELFF.

V is TRBV24-1 and J is TRBJ2-5, with 11 positions matching TRBD2. The CDR3 consists of 15 residues. In germline, CDR1 is KGHDR, CDR2 SFDVKD. V was clipped by 8 bases and J by 11 bases; unmatched bases: 15. The DNA for the CDR3 is TGTGCCACCACATCTAGCGGGGGGCCCCACAATGAGCAGTACTTC. It yields the protein CATTSSGGPHNEQYF.

In this sample, this clonotype turned up a few times. This sequence may be a read error, since a much larger clone differs from it by one base. The chain has TRBV7-8 and TRBJ2-3, with D perhaps matching TRBD2 (6 bases). The CDR3 has 16 residues. Germline CDR1 and CDR2: SGHVS and FQNEAQ. The germline V and J ends were trimmed by 1 base and 5 bases, with 16 bases remaining between them. CDR3 DNA: TGTGCCAGCAGCTTAGAGGTCCGGCGGGGTCTAGATACGCAGTATTTT. It specifies CASSLEVRRGLDTQYF.

This chain uses TRBV7-8 with TRBJ2-3; D call uncertain. The CDR3 runs 12 residues. The germline V gene encodes CDR1 SGHVS and CDR2 FQNEAQ. The ends were cut back, 5 bases at V and 5 bases at J, with 8 bases in the middle. The CDR3 nucleotides read TGTGCCAGCAGCAACAAGGGAGATACGCAGTATTTT. Translation gives CASSNKGDTQYF.

The chain couples TRBV9 to TRBJ2-1, with 7 bases aligning to TRBD1. Looked up from germline, CDR1 is SGDLS and CDR2 is YYNGEE. The CDR3 totals 15 residues. V shed 3 bases, J shed 7 bases, and the junction held 10 bases outside the gene matches. Written as DNA, the CDR3 is TGTGCCAGCAGCGCCCGGTCAGGGGGTGGGAATGAGCAGTTCTTC. Protein: CASSARSGGGNEQFF.

Regarding this clonotype: This may be a read error, as it is one base from a much larger clone. In DNA, the CDR3 is TGTGCCACCAGTGATTTGCGCGCTAGCGGGGCCTTCTCCTACAATGAGCAGTACTTC. As protein: CATSDLRASGAFSYNEQYF. This rearrangement joins TRBV24-1 to TRBJ2-1, with 9 nucleotides matching TRBD2. The assigned J gene may be wrong: the sequence end matches TRBJ2-7 better. This CDR3 is built from 19 residues. Germline CDR1 is KGHDR and CDR2 is SFDVKD.